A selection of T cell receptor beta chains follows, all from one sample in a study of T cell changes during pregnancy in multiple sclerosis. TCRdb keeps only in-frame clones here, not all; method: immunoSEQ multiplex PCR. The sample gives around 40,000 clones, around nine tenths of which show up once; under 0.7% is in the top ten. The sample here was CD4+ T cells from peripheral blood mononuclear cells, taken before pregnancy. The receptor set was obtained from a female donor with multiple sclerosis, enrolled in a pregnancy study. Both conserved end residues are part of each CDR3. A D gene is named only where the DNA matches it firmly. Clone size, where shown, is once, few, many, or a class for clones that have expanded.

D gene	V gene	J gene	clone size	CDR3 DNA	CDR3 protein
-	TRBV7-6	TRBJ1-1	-	TGTGCCAGCAGCTTGGGGCAGCCGAACACTGAAGCTTTCTTT	CASSLGQPNTEAFF
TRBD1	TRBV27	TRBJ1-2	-	TGTGCCAGCAGACCTAAACAGACAGGGGGGCCCACTAACTATGGCTACACCTTC	CASRPKQTGGPTNYGYTF
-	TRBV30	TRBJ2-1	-	TGTGCCTGGAGCTCAATCTGGGGCTGGGGGCGGCGTAATGAGCAGTTCTTC	CAWSSIWGWGRRNEQFF
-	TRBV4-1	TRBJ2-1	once	TGCGCCAGCAGCCTAGAAGGGAGCTCCTACAATGAGCAGTTCTTC	CASSLEGSSYNEQFF
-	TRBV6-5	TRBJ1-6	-	TGTGCCAGCGGGCGGACTAACAAGGATTCACCCCTCCACTTT	CASGRTNKDSPLHF
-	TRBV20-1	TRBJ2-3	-	TGCAGTGCTAGGGGCCCAGATACGCAGTATTTT	CSARGPDTQYF
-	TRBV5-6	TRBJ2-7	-	TGTGCCAGCAGCTTGGTAGGGGGTGAGCAGTACTTC	CASSLVGGEQYF
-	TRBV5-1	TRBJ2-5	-	TGCGCCAGCAGCTTGATCCAGGGTGTAGAGACCCAGTACTTC	CASSLIQGVETQYF
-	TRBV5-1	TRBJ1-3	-	TGCGCCAGCAGCCCCAGTGCTTCCTCTGGAAACACCATATATTTT	CASSPSASSGNTIYF
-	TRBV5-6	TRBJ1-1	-	TGTGCCAGCAGCTCTATTCCCCCTAGGTCGGACTATAGCACTGAAGCTTTCTTT	CASSSIPPRSDYSTEAFF
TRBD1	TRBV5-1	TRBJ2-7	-	TGCGCCAGCAGCGAACCGGGACAGGGAACGGCGCAGTACTTC	CASSEPGQGTAQYF
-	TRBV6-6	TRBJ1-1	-	TGTGCCAGCAGGAGGACAGAGAATGAAGCTTTCTTT	CASRRTENEAFF
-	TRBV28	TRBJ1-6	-	TGTGCCAGCAGTTTAATAGACACAGGGAATTCACCCCTCCACTTT	CASSLIDTGNSPLHF
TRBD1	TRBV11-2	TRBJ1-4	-	TGTGCCAGCAGCTTATTTGGGGACAGGGGGAACGAAAAACTGTTTTTT	CASSLFGDRGNEKLFF
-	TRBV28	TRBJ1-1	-	TGTGCCAGCAGTTTTTATGCGGGGGCAGGGACTGAAGCTTTCTTT	CASSFYAGAGTEAFF
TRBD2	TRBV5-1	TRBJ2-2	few	TGCGCCAGCAGCTCCCGGACTAGCGGGGGGCGCGGCACCGGGGAGCTGTTTTTT	CASSSRTSGGRGTGELFF
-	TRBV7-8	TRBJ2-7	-	TGTGCCAGCACAGCGACCTTTACCTACGAGCAGTACTTC	CASTATFTYEQYF
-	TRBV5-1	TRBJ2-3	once	TGCGCCAGCAGCTCAATAGGAGGGGGCGCCGGCACAGATACGCAGTATTTT	CASSSIGGGAGTDTQYF
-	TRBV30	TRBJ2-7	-	TGTGCCTGGGGTCGGCCTAGCTCCTACGAGCAGTACTTC	CAWGRPSSYEQYF
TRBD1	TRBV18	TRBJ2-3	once	TGTGCCAGCTCGGGGACAGAAAGCACAGATACGCAGTATTTT	CASSGTESTDTQYF
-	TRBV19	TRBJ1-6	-	TGTGCCAGTAAAGCTACCCAGGGCTTTAATTCACCCCTCCACTTT	CASKATQGFNSPLHF
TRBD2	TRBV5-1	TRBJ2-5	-	TGCGCCAGCAGCTTGAGGCCTAGCGGGGGGGAGACCCAGTACTTC	CASSLRPSGGETQYF
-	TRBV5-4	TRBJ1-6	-	TGTGCCAGCAGCTTGTGGCTGGCGGGGGGCGCCTATAATTCACCCCTCCACTTT	CASSLWLAGGAYNSPLHF
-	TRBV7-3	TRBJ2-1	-	TGTGCCAGCAGCTTACGACCGGGCTCCTACAATGAGCAGTTCTTC	CASSLRPGSYNEQFF
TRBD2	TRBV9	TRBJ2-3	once	TGTGCCAGCAGCGCGGGACTAGCGGTAGGCACAGATACGCAGTATTTT	CASSAGLAVGTDTQYF
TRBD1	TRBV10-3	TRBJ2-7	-	TGTGCCATCAGTGCCCGGACAGGGGGGTACGAGCAGTACTTC	CAISARTGGYEQYF
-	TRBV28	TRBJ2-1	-	TGTGCCAGCCATGAACCTGCCACGGGGAATGAGCAGTTCTTC	CASHEPATGNEQFF
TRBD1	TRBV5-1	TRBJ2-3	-	TGCGCCAGCGGCCCTACAGGGGGAGATACGCAGTATTTT	CASGPTGGDTQYF
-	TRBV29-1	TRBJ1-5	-	TGCAGCGTTGGGGTTAGGGGTAATCAGCCCCAGCATTTT	CSVGVRGNQPQHF
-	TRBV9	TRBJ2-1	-	TGTGCCAGCAGCAAGGGGGTAGTCGGACCCAGCGTCAATGAGCAGTTCTTC	CASSKGVVGPSVNEQFF